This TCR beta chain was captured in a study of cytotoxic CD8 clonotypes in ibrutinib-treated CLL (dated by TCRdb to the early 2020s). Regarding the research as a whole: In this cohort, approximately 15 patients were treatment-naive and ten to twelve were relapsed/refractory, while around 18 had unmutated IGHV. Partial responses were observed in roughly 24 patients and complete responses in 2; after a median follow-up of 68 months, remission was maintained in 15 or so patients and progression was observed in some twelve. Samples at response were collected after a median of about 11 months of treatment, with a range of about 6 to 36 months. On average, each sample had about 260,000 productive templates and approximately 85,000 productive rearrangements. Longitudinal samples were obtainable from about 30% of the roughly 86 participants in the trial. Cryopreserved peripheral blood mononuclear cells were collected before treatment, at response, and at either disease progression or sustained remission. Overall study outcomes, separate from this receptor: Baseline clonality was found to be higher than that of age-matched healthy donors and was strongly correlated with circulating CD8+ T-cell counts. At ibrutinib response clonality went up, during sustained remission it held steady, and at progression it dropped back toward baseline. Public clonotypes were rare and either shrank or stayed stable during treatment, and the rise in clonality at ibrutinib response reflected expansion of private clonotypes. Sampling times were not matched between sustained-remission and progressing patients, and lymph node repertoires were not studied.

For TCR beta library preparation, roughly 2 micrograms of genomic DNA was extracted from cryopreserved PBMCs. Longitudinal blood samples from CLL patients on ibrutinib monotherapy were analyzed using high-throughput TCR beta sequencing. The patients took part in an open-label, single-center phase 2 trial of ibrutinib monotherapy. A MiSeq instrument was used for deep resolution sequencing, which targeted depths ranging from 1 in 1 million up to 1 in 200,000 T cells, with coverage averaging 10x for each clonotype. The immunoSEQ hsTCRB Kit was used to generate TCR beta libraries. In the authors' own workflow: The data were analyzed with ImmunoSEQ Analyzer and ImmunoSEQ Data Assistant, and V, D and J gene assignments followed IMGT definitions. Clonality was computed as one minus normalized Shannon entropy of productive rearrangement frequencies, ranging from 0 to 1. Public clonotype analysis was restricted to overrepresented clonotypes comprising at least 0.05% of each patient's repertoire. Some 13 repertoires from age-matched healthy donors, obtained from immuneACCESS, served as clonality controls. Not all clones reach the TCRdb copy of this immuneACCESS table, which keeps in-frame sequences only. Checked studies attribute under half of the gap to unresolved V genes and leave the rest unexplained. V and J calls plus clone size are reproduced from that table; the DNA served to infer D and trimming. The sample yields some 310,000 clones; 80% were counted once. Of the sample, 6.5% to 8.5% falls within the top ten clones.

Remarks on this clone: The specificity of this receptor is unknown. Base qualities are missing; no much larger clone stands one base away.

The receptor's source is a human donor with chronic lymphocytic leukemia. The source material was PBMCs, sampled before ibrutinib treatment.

The DNA sequence is TGTGCCAGCAGCCAATTGATTAGCGGGAGTTTTTCCTACGAGCAGTACTTC. Translated, it gives CASSQLISGSFSYEQYF. This chain joins TRBV4-2 to TRBJ2-7, and TRBD2 matches 9 of the central bases. Ends trimmed: V by 2 bases, J by 1 base; bases unmatched to a gene: 9. From its cysteine to its phenylalanine, the CDR3 spans 17 amino acids. CDR3 DNA is the only sequence kept; it has 51 bases, read in frame from the first base. CDR1 and CDR2 are read off the germline V gene as LGHNA and YNFKEQ.